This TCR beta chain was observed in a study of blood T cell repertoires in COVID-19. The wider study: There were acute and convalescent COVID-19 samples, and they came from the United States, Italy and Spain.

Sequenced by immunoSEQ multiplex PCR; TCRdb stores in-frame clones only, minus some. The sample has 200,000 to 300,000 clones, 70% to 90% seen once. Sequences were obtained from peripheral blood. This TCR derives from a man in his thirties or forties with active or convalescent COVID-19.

The CDR3 sequence is CASSLTGALEAFF. CDR3 nucleotides: TGCGCCAGCAGCTTGACTGGGGCCCTTGAAGCTTTCTTT. The chain employs TRBV5-1 and TRBJ1-1; perhaps TRBD1 as D (5 bases). The CDR3 contains 13 residues. Per germline, CDR1 SGHRS and CDR2 YFSETQ. The V gene lost 1 base and the J gene lost 7 bases, with 11 bases spanning the gap.